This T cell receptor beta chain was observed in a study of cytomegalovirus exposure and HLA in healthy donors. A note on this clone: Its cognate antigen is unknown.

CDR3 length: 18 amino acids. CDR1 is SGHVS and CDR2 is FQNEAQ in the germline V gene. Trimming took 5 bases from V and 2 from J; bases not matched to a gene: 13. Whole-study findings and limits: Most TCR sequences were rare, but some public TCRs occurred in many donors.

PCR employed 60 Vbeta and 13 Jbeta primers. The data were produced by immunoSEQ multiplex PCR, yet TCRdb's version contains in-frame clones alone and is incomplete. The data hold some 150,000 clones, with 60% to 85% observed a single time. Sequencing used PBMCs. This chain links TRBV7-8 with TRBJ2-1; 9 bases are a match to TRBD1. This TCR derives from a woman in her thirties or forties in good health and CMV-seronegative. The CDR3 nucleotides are TGTGCCAGCAGCCCAGGGACAGGGAACGCTTTGCCCTACAATGAGCAGTTCTTC. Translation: CASSPGTGNALPYNEQFF.